Listed below are T cell receptor beta chains from one sample, sequenced in a study of T cells after yellow fever vaccination. MiXCR, run by TCRdb on the 5' RACE reads, gives a single entry per CDR3 protein. The table has some 300,000 distinct CDR3 sequences, 7.5% to 9.5% seen once. The specimen comprised CD4+ T cells sorted from PBMCs, sampled 5 days after the yellow fever booster vaccination. The receptors here all came from a man aged 18 to 30 who received the YFV17D yellow fever vaccine. The CDR3 runs from the conserved cysteine through the conserved F or W. The order of the fields is J gene, V gene, D gene, clone size, CDR3 protein, CDR3 DNA. A D gene is named only where the DNA matches it firmly. Clone size, where shown, is once, few, many, or a class for clones that have expanded.

>TRBJ1-2|TRBV3-1|-|few
CASSHGVGGGYTF
TGTGCCAGCAGCCATGGCGTCGGAGGCGGCTACACCTTC
>TRBJ2-3|TRBV14|TRBD2|many
CASSLTSGGTDTQYF
TGTGCCAGCAGCCTTACTAGCGGGGGCACAGATACGCAGTATTTT
>TRBJ1-4|TRBV7-8|-|few
CASSGRTAEKLFF
TGTGCCAGCAGCGGTCGGACGGCAGAAAAACTGTTTTTT
>TRBJ1-2|TRBV7-2|TRBD1|-
CASSPERAGGGFGYTF
TGTGCCAGCAGCCCAGAGCGGGCAGGGGGCGGGTTTGGCTACACCTTC
>TRBJ2-3|TRBV6-2/TRBV6-3|TRBD2|-
CASSYSIPGLAAATQYF
TGTGCCAGCAGTTACTCGATTCCCGGACTAGCGGCTGCCACGCAGTATTTT
>TRBJ1-2|TRBV20-1|-|few
CSDRDGGDYGYTF
TGCAGTGACCGTGACGGGGGCGACTATGGCTACACCTTC
>TRBJ1-5|TRBV6-2/TRBV6-3|-|-
CASSYYDSNQPQHF
TGTGCCAGCAGTTACTATGATAGCAATCAGCCCCAGCATTTT
>TRBJ2-5|TRBV3-1|TRBD1|few
CASSQVPTGRETQYF
TGTGCCAGCAGCCAAGTCCCGACAGGGCGAGAGACCCAGTACTTC
>TRBJ2-3|TRBV4-2|-|-
CASSQELLQGNTQYF
TGTGCCAGCAGCCAAGAGTTGCTTCAGGGAAATACGCAGTATTTT
>TRBJ2-6|TRBV6-2/TRBV6-3|-|few
CASSYPGLVWANVLTF
TGTGCCAGCAGTTACCCAGGACTCGTCTGGGCCAACGTCCTGACTTTC
>TRBJ2-3|TRBV18|TRBD1|-
CASIRTGTDTQYF
TGTGCCAGCATTCGGACAGGGACAGATACGCAGTATTTT
>TRBJ2-5|TRBV12-3/TRBV12-4|-|-
CASSSSTPRRAQYF
TGTGCCAGCAGCTCCTCGACCCCCAGGCGGGCCCAGTACTTC
>TRBJ1-1|TRBV6-2/TRBV6-3|-|few
CASRKQGGTEAFF
TGTGCCAGCAGGAAACAGGGCGGCACTGAAGCTTTCTTT
>TRBJ2-3|TRBV29-1|-|many
CSVGAGPDTQYF
TGCAGCGTTGGGGCAGGGCCGGATACGCAGTATTTT
>TRBJ2-1|TRBV7-3|TRBD2|many
CASSRGLAGGDNEQFF
TGTGCCAGCAGCAGGGGACTAGCGGGGGGAGACAATGAGCAGTTCTTC
>TRBJ1-6|TRBV18|TRBD1|few
CASSGQVNSPLHF
TGTGCCAGCTCTGGACAGGTTAATTCACCCCTCCACTTT